The next 23 T cell receptor beta chains were all read from a single sample in a study of blood T cell repertoires in COVID-19. Profiled with immunoSEQ multiplex PCR; TCRdb holds only in-frame clones, not every one. The sample contains 100,000 to 150,000 clones, roughly three quarters of which appear only once. The source material was peripheral blood. The receptor source for this set is an older woman with acute or convalescent COVID-19.

The chain recombines TRBV7-9 with TRBJ2-7, with TRBD1 matching 10 bases. This CDR3 is 14 amino acids long. J gave up 5 bases and V 6 bases, and 7 bases lay outside the gene matches. Germline V gene lookup returns CDR1 SEHNR and CDR2 FQNEAQ (reference sequence). CDR3 sequence (DNA): TGTGCCAGCAGTTCCCGGGACAGGGGCCACGAGCAGTACTTC. It encodes CASSSRDRGHEQYF.

The genes are TRBV28 and TRBJ1-4; D is perhaps TRBD1 (6 bases). V lost 4 bases and J 16 bases, leaving 16 bases between the germline ends. The CDR3 spans 12 residues. In germline, CDR1 is MDHEN, CDR2 SYDVKM. This CDR3 reads CASSSTGKFQFF. The CDR3 nucleotides read TGTGCCAGCAGTTCCACAGGGAAGTTTCAGTTTTTT. Based on the CDR3 plus reference TRBV28 and TRBJ1-4, the full variable domain is DVKVTQSSRYLVKRTGEKVFLECVQDMDHENMFWYRQDPGLGLRLIYFSYDVKMKEKGDIPEGYSVSREKKERFSLILESASTNQTSMYLCASSSTGKFQFFGSGTQLSVL.

The chain carries TRBV2 and TRBJ2-7; 9 nucleotides align to TRBD2. CDR3 length equals 15 residues. In germline, CDR1 is SNHLY, CDR2 FYNNEI. J was trimmed by 5 bases and V by 0 bases; bases with no gene match: 5. The CDR3 loop reads CASSEAISGSHEQYF. The CDR3 DNA reads as TGTGCCAGCAGTGAAGCCATTAGCGGGAGTCACGAGCAGTACTTC.

The chain joins TRBV29-1 to TRBJ1-2; weak D call: TRBD1 (6 bases). The CDR3 has 12 residues. Germline V lookup: CDR1 SQVTM, CDR2 ANQGSEA. The V and J ends lost 0 bases and 7 bases respectively, with 9 bases between them. DNA for the CDR3: TGCAGCGTTGAAGATACCAGGGGTGGCTACACCTTC. Protein sequence: CSVEDTRGGYTF.

This chain joins TRBV7-9 and TRBJ2-2; 11 nucleotides match TRBD1. The CDR3 totals 16 residues. Trimming at V came to 0 bases and at J to 6 bases, leaving 3 bases not matched to a gene. Per the germline V gene, CDR1 is SEHNR and CDR2 is FQNEAQ (reference sequence). The CDR3 loop reads CASSLADRGRSGELFF. DNA of the CDR3: TGTGCCAGCAGCTTAGCGGACAGGGGGCGTTCCGGGGAGCTGTTTTTT.

The rearrangement uses TRBV27 and TRBJ1-1; 7 nucleotides line up with TRBD1. Germline trimming cut 2 bases from V and 3 bases from J; bases unmatched to any gene: 0. Germline values: CDR1 MNHEY, CDR2 SMNVEV (reference sequence). The CDR3 runs to 13 residues. Written as DNA, the CDR3 is TGTGCCAGCAGTTTAACAGGGGACACTGAAGCTTTCTTT. Its translation is CASSLTGDTEAFF.

The genes are TRBV27 and TRBJ1-1; 7 nucleotides align to TRBD1. CDR1 is MNHEY, CDR2 SMNVEV, per germline (reference sequence). V shed 4 bases and J 3 bases; nucleotides not matched to a gene: 5. The CDR3 is made up of 14 amino acids. The CDR3 spells CASSSQGWDTEAFF. CDR3 coding DNA: TGTGCCAGCAGTTCACAGGGGTGGGACACTGAAGCTTTCTTT.

The chain combines TRBV12-5 with TRBJ2-3; 9 nucleotides align to TRBD2. Germline-derived CDR1 and CDR2 are LGHNT and FRNRAP. The V segment lost 5 bases and the J segment 4 bases; nucleotides outside the gene matches: 4. This CDR3 is 14 amino acids long. CDR3 in amino acids: CASGPRLAADTQYF. CDR3 DNA: TGTGCTAGTGGTCCCCGACTAGCGGCAGATACGCAGTATTTT.

The chain is built from TRBV24-1 and TRBJ2-2, with D perhaps TRBD2 (6 bases). This CDR3 is 14 amino acids long. V was cut by 5 bases and J by 1 base, with 7 bases left in between. From germline, CDR1 is KGHDR and CDR2 SFDVKD. The CDR3 DNA reads as TGTGCCACCAGTGTGGGGGGGAACACCGGGGAGCTGTTTTTT. Encoded protein: CATSVGGNTGELFF.

The V and J genes are TRBV5-1 and TRBJ1-5; 7 bases map to TRBD1. This CDR3 comprises 15 residues. Trimming took 0 bases from V and 3 from J; bases not matched to a gene: 3. Germline V lookup: CDR1 SGHRS, CDR2 YFSETQ. The CDR3 reads CASSLGDRDNQPQHF. The CDR3 DNA is TGCGCCAGCAGCTTGGGAGACAGGGACAATCAGCCCCAGCATTTT.

The V call is TRBV4-2, the J call TRBJ2-1; D is uncertain. This CDR3 contains 12 residues. Per germline, CDR1 LGHNA and CDR2 YNFKEQ. Trimming removed 2 bases at V and 7 bases at J, with 6 bases between. The chain's CDR3 is CASSQPGNEQFF. As DNA, the CDR3 is TGTGCCAGCAGCCAACCAGGAAATGAGCAGTTCTTC.

The sample holds one count of this clone. CDR3 loop: CATSRGAGGLNTQYF. The DNA for the CDR3 is TGTGCCACCAGCAGAGGTGCGGGGGGCTTAAATACGCAGTATTTT. The V call is TRBV15, the J call TRBJ2-3; 8 bases agree with TRBD2. This CDR3 contains 15 residues. V was clipped by 1 base and J by 7 bases; unmatched bases: 7. The germline CDR1 and CDR2 sequences are LNHNV and YYDKDF (reference sequence).

The J gene is TRBJ1-5, the V gene TRBV19; 8 nucleotides match TRBD1. CDR3 length: 13 amino acids. V trimming: 3 bases; J trimming: 10 bases; junction bases outside the gene matches: 5. CDR1 LNHDA and CDR2 SQIVND come from the germline V gene (reference sequence). The CDR3 DNA follows: TGTGCCAGTAGTATGGGGGACAGGCCCCCCCAGCATTTT. It encodes CASSMGDRPPQHF.

This clone was seen more than once but under ten times. V usage is TRBV6-2 or TRBV6-3 and J usage is TRBJ1-2; 9 bases fit TRBD1. V shed 2 bases, J shed 6 bases, and the junction held 4 bases outside the gene matches. Germline V gene data show CDR1 as MNHEY and CDR2 as SVGEGT. The CDR3 extends over 14 amino acids. The CDR3 DNA is TGTGCCAGCAGTTACCGAGGACAGGGGAATGGCTACACCTTC. Residues: CASSYRGQGNGYTF.

DNA for the CDR3: TGTGCCAGCAGTTTTAATCAGTACAATCAGCCCCAGCATTTT. Its protein is CASSFNQYNQPQHF. The chain uses TRBV6-6 and TRBJ1-5; no reliable D call. Trimming removed 4 bases at V and 3 bases at J, with 10 bases between. This CDR3 is built from 14 residues. Germline V gene lookup returns CDR1 MNHNY and CDR2 SVGAGI (reference sequence).

This chain links TRBV11-3 with TRBJ2-2, with 7 bases fitting TRBD2. The CDR3 consists of 15 residues. The ends lost 5 bases at V and 1 base at J; junction bases unmatched: 4. From germline, CDR1 is SGHNT and CDR2 YENEEA. In DNA form, the CDR3 reads TGTGCCAGCAGCCCAGCGGGGCAGAACACCGGGGAGCTGTTTTTT. It codes for CASSPAGQNTGELFF.

This clone occurred many times. The chain uses TRBV9 and TRBJ2-7; 9 bases map to TRBD2. This CDR3 region has 15 residues. V dropped 0 bases and J dropped 4; count of bases not matched to a gene: 5. The germline CDR1 and CDR2 sequences are SGDLS and YYNGEE. The CDR3 DNA sequence: TGTGCCAGCAGCGTAGTGGCGGGAGGGCCGTACGAGCAGTACTTC. It encodes CASSVVAGGPYEQYF.

The chain links TRBV7-2 to TRBJ2-1, with D possibly matching TRBD2 (6 bases). Germline lookup yields CDR1 SGHTA and CDR2 FQGNSA. With 2 bases removed from V and 5 bases from J, the gap between germline ends came to 13 bases. The CDR3 is made up of 15 amino acids. This CDR3 reads CASSLFGTYDNEQFF. The CDR3 DNA sequence: TGTGCCAGCAGCTTATTCGGGACTTACGACAATGAGCAGTTCTTC.

A few counts support this clone. The rearrangement links TRBV7-8 to TRBJ2-1, with 14 bases matching TRBD2. The CDR3 sequence is 16 residues long. Germline assignment: CDR1 SGHVS and CDR2 FQNEAQ. The V segment lost 6 bases and the J segment 8 bases; nucleotides outside the gene matches: 9. Here the CDR3 DNA reads TGTGCCAGCAGTCCAGGACTAGCGGGGGGTATGCATGAGCAGTTCTTC. Protein: CASSPGLAGGMHEQFF. Full variable domain (outside the CDR3, taken from reference TRBV7-8 and TRBJ2-1): GAGVSQSPRYKVAKRGQDVALRCDPISGHVSLFWYQQALGQGPEFLTYFQNEAQLDKSGLPSDRFFAERPEGSVSTLKIQRTQQEDSAVYLCASSPGLAGGMHEQFFGPGTRLTVL.

CDR3 protein: CASSLLAGTYEQYF. The CDR3 nucleotides read TGTGCCAGCAGTTTACTAGCGGGAACCTACGAGCAGTACTTC. The chain has TRBV28 and TRBJ2-7; 9 nucleotides agree with TRBD2. J was trimmed by 2 bases and V by 2 bases; bases with no gene match: 1. Germline CDR1 and CDR2: MDHEN and SYDVKM. The CDR3 sequence is 14 residues long.

This clone was counted between two and nine times. The V call is TRBV28, the J call TRBJ2-4, with 7 bases fitting TRBD2. CDR1 and CDR2 (germline): MDHEN, SYDVKM. V lost 2 bases to trimming and J lost 8 bases; unmatched junction nucleotides: 6. The CDR3 length is 14 residues. The DNA of the CDR3 is TGTGCCAGCAGTTTAAGTCAGGGAGGGGACATTCAGTACTTC. As protein: CASSLSQGGDIQYF.

The chain carries TRBV14 and TRBJ2-5, with TRBD2 matching 7 bases. Germline CDR1 SGHDN, CDR2 FVKESK. V lost 4 bases to trimming and J lost 10 bases; unmatched junction nucleotides: 9. The CDR3 sequence is 13 residues long. The CDR3 DNA reads as TGTGCCAGCAGCCCCCGGGTCCGGGGGGACCAGTACTTC. Translating gives CASSPRVRGDQYF.

V gene TRBV19 combines with J gene TRBJ2-7; D possibly corresponds to TRBD2 (7 bases). The CDR3 is 15 amino acids. Germline V gene data show CDR1 as LNHDA and CDR2 as SQIVND (reference sequence). V lost 4 bases to trimming and J lost 2 bases, with 15 bases between them. The CDR3 sequence: CASSTRGGDTYEQYF. CDR3 sequence (DNA): TGTGCCAGTAGTACAAGGGGGGGGGATACCTACGAGCAGTACTTC.